What follows are 25 T cell receptor beta chains derived from one specimen sequenced in a study of T cells expressing NK-cell markers. No DNA is given; TCRdb re-called the 5' RACE reads and lists each CDR3 protein once. The table lists approximately 380,000 distinct CDR3 sequences. Input material: blood T cells: a sorted CD56 or NKG2C T cell subset, CD4+ or CD8+ T cells, or bulk PBMC T cells (not recorded which). The receptors originated from a man between 18 and 69 years old in good health.

This chain joins TRBV27 and TRBJ2-7; without DNA, the TCRdb call of TRBD1 cannot be checked. Germline values: CDR1 MNHEY, CDR2 SMNVEV (reference sequence). The length of the CDR3 is 14 residues. CDR3: CASSLGRGYHEQYF.

The V and J genes are TRBV28 and TRBJ2-1; TCRdb calls TRBD2, which cannot be checked without DNA. CDR1 is MDHEN, CDR2 SYDVKM, per germline. There are 17 residues in the CDR3. The CDR3 reads CASIKSLGLAGEDEQFF. Full variable domain (remainder filled in from reference TRBV28 and TRBJ2-1): DVKVTQSSRYLVKRTGEKVFLECVQDMDHENMFWYRQDPGLGLRLIYFSYDVKMKEKGDIPEGYSVSREKKERFSLILESASTNQTSMYLCASIKSLGLAGEDEQFFGPGTRLTVL.

The rearrangement joins TRBV6-5 to TRBJ1-3; as DNA is missing, the TRBD1 call by TCRdb cannot be tested. The CDR3 has 17 residues. Germline lookup yields CDR1 MNHEY and CDR2 SVGAGI. CDR3 sequence: CASSYLSAGVSGNTIYF.

The chain has TRBV2 and TRBJ1-1. The germline CDR1 and CDR2 sequences are SNHLY and FYNNEI. CDR3 length equals 15 residues. CDR3 in amino acids: CASSEGIGLNTEAFF. Using reference TRBV2 and TRBJ1-1 for the parts outside the CDR3, the full variable domain is EPEVTQTPSHQVTQMGQEVILRCVPISNHLYFYWYRQILGQKVEFLVSFYNNEISEKSEIFDDQFSVERPDGSNFTLKIRSTKLEDSAMYFCASSEGIGLNTEAFFGQGTRLTVV.

J is TRBJ1-6 and V is TRBV15; TCRdb's D call of TRBD1 is untestable without DNA. CDR1 is LNHNV, CDR2 YYDKDF, per germline (reference sequence). The CDR3 loop spans 11 amino acids. The CDR3 here is CATSSADTQHF.

The chain links TRBV20-1 to TRBJ1-1; TCRdb proposes TRBD1, but this gene call is untestable without DNA. The V gene's germline CDR1 is DFQATT and CDR2 SNEGSKA (reference sequence). The CDR3 is made up of 14 amino acids. The CDR3 region is CSARTTRWGTEAFF.

The chain employs TRBV4-1 and TRBJ1-2. Per the germline V gene, CDR1 is MGHRA and CDR2 is YSYEKL. The CDR3 extends over 15 amino acids. CDR3 loop: CASSQEGTDLYGYTF.

CDR3 loop: CASSLGLLGQGQYEQYF. The rearrangement links TRBV5-1 to TRBJ2-7; lacking DNA, the TRBD1 call made by TCRdb goes unchecked. The CDR3 length is 17 residues. Germline CDR1 and CDR2: SGHRS and YFSETQ.

The chain combines TRBV12-3 or TRBV12-4 with TRBJ1-6. The CDR3 has 13 amino acids. CDR3 in amino acids: CASRPHTNSPLHF.

This sequence joins TRBV6-5 and TRBJ2-5; as DNA is missing, the TRBD1 call by TCRdb cannot be tested. Germline CDR1 and CDR2: MNHEY and SVGAGI. CDR3 size: 17 residues. CDR3 protein: CASRRTNTGFVAETQYF.

This chain connects TRBV6-1 to TRBJ1-4; TCRdb proposes TRBD1, but this gene call is untestable without DNA. From germline, CDR1 is MNHNS and CDR2 SASEGT. CDR3 length: 16 residues. This CDR3 reads CASRHRAGATNEKLFF.

This chain uses TRBV12-3 or TRBV12-4 with TRBJ2-1; TCRdb calls TRBD1, which cannot be checked without DNA. CDR3 length: 17 amino acids. CDR3 sequence: CASSSTLGQGSYNEQFF.

The chain carries TRBV7-2 and TRBJ1-2; there is no DNA to check the TCRdb D call of TRBD1. Germline assignment: CDR1 SGHTA and CDR2 FQGNSA. The CDR3 has 16 residues. The CDR3 is CASSPRGKDRIYGYTF.

J is TRBJ1-6 and V is TRBV5-6. This CDR3 is 16 amino acids long. CDR1 is SGHDT and CDR2 is YYEEEE in the germline V gene. CDR3 residues: CASSLASTRTNSPLHF.

The chain combines TRBV5-1 with TRBJ2-3; TCRdb gives TRBD2 as the D gene, but with no DNA this cannot be confirmed. CDR3 size: 16 residues. Germline CDR1 reads SGHRS; CDR2 reads YFSETQ. The CDR3 is CASKMLASGGTDTQYF.

The chain joins TRBV20-1 to TRBJ2-1; the D gene TCRdb calls, TRBD1, cannot be checked with no DNA. The CDR3 runs 13 residues. Germline-derived CDR1 and CDR2 are DFQATT and SNEGSKA (reference sequence). CDR3 protein: CSAGKWGAGEQFF.

The V call is TRBV7-2, the J call TRBJ1-1; TCRdb calls TRBD1, which cannot be checked without DNA. This CDR3 has 14 amino acids. CDR1 is SGHTA and CDR2 is FQGNSA in the germline V gene. CDR3: CASIKGRTNTEAFF.

The chain is built from TRBV10-3 and TRBJ1-1; TCRdb selects TRBD1, and the lack of DNA leaves this call unchecked. The germline gives CDR1 ENHRY, CDR2 SYGVKD. The CDR3 length is 17 residues. The CDR3 here is CAISDSPGQDLNTEAFF.

The J gene is TRBJ1-2, the V gene TRBV30; TCRdb indicates TRBD1, and absent DNA this call remains unverified. CDR3 length: 15 amino acids. CDR1 and CDR2 (germline): GTSNPN, SVGIG (reference sequence). The CDR3: CAWSISTGANYGYTF.

The chain recombines TRBV20-1 with TRBJ2-7; the TCRdb D gene call, TRBD1, has no DNA to confirm it. Germline-derived CDR1 and CDR2 are DFQATT and SNEGSKA (reference sequence). The CDR3 loop spans 15 amino acids. This CDR3 is CSARDPQGSMYEQYF.

The V gene is TRBV27, the J gene TRBJ1-1; the D gene TCRdb calls, TRBD1, cannot be checked with no DNA. The CDR3 contains 15 residues. Germline loops: CDR1 MNHEY, CDR2 SMNVEV (reference sequence). The CDR3 loop is CASSRDRGRSTEAFF.

The chain carries TRBV30 and TRBJ1-2. Germline loops: CDR1 GTSNPN, CDR2 SVGIG (reference sequence). The CDR3 consists of 12 residues. The CDR3 region is CAWSIGLYGYTF.

The chain has TRBV29-1 and TRBJ2-7; TCRdb gives TRBD1 as the D gene, but with no DNA this cannot be confirmed. The germline CDR1 and CDR2 sequences are SQVTM and ANQGSEA. The CDR3 runs to 13 residues. The CDR3 loop reads CSVAGVPGYEQYF.

The rearrangement joins TRBV30 to TRBJ2-2; TCRdb calls TRBD1, which cannot be checked without DNA. CDR1 is GTSNPN, CDR2 SVGIG, per germline (reference sequence). The CDR3 runs to 15 residues. CDR3: CAWSVLGEGAGELFF.

The chain links TRBV12-3 or TRBV12-4 to TRBJ2-7; without DNA, the TCRdb call of TRBD1 cannot be checked. The CDR3 is 17 residues long. The CDR3 here is CASSLRPPGTVTYEQYF.